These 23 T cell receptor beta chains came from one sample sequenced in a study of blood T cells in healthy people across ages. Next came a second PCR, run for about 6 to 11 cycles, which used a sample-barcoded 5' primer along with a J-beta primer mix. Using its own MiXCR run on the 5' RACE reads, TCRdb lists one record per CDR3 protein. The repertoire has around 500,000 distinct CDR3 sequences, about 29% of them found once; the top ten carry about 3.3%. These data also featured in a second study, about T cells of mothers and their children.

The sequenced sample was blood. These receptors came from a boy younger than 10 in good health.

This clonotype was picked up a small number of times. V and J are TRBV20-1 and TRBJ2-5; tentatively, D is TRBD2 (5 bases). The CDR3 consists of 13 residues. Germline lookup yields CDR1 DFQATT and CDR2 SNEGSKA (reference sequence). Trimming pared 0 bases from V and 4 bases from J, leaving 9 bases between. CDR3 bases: TGCAGTGCTAGAGATTCCCGGGGAGAGACCCAGTACTTC. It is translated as CSARDSRGETQYF.

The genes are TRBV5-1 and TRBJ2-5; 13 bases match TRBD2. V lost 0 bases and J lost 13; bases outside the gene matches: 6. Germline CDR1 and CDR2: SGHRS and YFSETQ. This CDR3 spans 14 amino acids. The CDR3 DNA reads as TGCGCCAGCAGCTTGGGGACTAGCGGGAGTATGGGGTACTTC. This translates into CASSLGTSGSMGYF. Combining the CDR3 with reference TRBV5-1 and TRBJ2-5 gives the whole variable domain KAGVTQTPRYLIKTRGQQVTLSCSPISGHRSVSWYQQTPGQGLQFLFEYFSETQRNKGNFPGRFSGRQFSNSRSEMNVSTLELGDSALYLCASSLGTSGSMGYFGPGTRLLVL.

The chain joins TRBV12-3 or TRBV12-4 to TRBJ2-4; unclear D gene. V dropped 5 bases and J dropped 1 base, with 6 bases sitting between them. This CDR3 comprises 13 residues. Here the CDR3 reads CASSKGAKNIQYF. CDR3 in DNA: TGTGCCAGCAGTAAAGGGGCCAAAAACATTCAGTACTTC.

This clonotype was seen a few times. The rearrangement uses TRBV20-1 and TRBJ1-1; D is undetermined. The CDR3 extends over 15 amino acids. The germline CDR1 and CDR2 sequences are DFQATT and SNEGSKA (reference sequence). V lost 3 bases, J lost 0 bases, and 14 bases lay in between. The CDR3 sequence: CSASPWESMNTEAFF. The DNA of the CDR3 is TGCAGTGCTAGCCCCTGGGAAAGCATGAACACTGAAGCTTTCTTT.

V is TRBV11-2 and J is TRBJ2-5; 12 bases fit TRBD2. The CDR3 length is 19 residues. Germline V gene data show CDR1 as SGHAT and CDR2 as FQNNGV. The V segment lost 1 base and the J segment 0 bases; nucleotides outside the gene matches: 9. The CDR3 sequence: CASSLAFGTSGRYQETQYF. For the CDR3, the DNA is TGTGCCAGCAGCTTAGCTTTTGGGACTAGCGGGCGGTACCAAGAGACCCAGTACTTC.

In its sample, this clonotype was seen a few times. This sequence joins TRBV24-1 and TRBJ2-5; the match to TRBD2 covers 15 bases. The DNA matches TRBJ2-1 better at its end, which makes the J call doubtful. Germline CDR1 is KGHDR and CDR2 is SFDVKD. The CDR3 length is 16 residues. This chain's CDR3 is CATSDVGLAGGNEQFF. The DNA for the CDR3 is TGTGCCACCAGTGATGTGGGACTAGCGGGAGGTAATGAGCAGTTCTTC.

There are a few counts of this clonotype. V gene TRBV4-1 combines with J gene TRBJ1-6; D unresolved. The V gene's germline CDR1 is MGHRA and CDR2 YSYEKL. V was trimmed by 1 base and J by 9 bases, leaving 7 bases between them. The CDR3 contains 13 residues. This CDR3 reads CASSQVVGSPLHF. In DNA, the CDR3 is TGCGCCAGCAGCCAAGTCGTCGGTTCACCCCTCCACTTT.

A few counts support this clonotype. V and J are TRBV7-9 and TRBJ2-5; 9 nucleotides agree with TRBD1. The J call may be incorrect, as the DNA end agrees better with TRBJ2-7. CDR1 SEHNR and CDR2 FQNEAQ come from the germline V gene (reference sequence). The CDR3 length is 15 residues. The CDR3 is CASSFQGQGPYEQYF. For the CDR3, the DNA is TGTGCCAGCAGCTTCCAGGGACAGGGACCCTACGAGCAGTACTTC.

CDR3 residues: CASSLSGQGGDIQYF. The CDR3 bases are TGTGCCAGCAGCTTATCTGGACAGGGTGGAGACATTCAGTACTTC. The rearrangement links TRBV5-5 to TRBJ2-4; 8 nucleotides line up with TRBD1. Germline values: CDR1 SGHKS, CDR2 YYEKEE (reference sequence). The CDR3 sequence is 15 residues long. V was clipped by 2 bases and J by 8 bases; unmatched bases: 9.

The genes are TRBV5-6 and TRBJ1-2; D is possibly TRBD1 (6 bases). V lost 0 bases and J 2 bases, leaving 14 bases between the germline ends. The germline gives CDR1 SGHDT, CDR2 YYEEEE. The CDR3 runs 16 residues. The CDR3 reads CASSLEGGAMNYGYTF. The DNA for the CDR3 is TGTGCCAGCAGCTTGGAGGGGGGCGCTATGAACTATGGCTACACCTTC.

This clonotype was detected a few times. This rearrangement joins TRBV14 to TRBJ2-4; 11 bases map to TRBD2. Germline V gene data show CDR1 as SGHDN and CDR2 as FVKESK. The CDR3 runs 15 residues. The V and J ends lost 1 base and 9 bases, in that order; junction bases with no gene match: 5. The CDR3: CASSQGLAGLAIQYF. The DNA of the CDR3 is TGTGCCAGCAGCCAAGGACTAGCGGGACTTGCCATTCAGTACTTC.

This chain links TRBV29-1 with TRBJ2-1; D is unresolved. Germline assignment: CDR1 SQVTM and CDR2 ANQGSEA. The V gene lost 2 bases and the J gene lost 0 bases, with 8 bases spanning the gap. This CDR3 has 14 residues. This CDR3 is CSVEPLSSYNEQFF. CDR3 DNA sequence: TGCAGCGTTGAACCATTGAGCTCCTACAATGAGCAGTTCTTC.

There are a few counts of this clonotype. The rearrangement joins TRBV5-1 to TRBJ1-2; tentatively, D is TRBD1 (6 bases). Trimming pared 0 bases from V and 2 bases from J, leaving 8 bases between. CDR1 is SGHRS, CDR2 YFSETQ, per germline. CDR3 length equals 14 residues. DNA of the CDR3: TGCGCCAGCAGCTTGGGGACAGCGAACTATGGCTACACCTTC. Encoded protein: CASSLGTANYGYTF.

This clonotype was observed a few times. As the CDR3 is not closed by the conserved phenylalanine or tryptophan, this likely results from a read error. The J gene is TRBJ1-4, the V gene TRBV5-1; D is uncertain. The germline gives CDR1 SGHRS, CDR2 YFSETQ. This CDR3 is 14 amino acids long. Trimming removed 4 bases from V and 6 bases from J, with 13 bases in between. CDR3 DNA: TGCGCCAGCAGCCCCGGATCCGCGGATGAAAAACTGTTTCTT. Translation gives CASSPGSADEKLFL.

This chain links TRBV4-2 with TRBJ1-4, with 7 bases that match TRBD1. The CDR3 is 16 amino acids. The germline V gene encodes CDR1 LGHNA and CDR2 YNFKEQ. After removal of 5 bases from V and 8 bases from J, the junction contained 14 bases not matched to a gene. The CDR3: CASSVGRGQTGEKLFF. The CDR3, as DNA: TGTGCCAGCAGCGTCGGGAGGGGGCAGACAGGAGAAAAACTGTTTTTT.

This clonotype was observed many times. DNA for the CDR3: TGTGCCAGCAGCCCGGGACTAGCGAACAATGAGCAGTTCTTC. This codes for CASSPGLANNEQFF. V usage is TRBV7-2 and J usage is TRBJ2-1, with 10 nucleotides matching TRBD2. Per germline, CDR1 SGHTA and CDR2 FQGNSA. V lost 5 bases and J lost 5; bases outside the gene matches: 3. The CDR3 runs to 14 residues.

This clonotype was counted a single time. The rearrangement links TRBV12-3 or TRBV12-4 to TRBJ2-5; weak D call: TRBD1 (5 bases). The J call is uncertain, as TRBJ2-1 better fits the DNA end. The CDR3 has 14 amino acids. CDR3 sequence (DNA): TGTGCCAGCACCCAGGGAAAGTTTATGGATGAGCAGTTCTTC. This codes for CASTQGKFMDEQFF.

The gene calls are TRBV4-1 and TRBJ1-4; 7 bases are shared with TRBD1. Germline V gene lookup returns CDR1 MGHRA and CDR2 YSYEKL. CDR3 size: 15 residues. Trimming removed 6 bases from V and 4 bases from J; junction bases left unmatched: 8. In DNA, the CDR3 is TGCGCCAGCAGGCGGCAGGGGGGCGATAATGAAAAACTGTTTTTT. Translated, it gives CASRRQGGDNEKLFF.

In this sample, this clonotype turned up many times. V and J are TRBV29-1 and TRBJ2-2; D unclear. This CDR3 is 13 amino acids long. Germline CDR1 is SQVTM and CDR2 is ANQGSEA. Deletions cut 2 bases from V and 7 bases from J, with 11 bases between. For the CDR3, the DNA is TGCAGCGTTGAACCCAGGTTCGACGGGGAGCTGTTTTTT. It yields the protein CSVEPRFDGELFF.

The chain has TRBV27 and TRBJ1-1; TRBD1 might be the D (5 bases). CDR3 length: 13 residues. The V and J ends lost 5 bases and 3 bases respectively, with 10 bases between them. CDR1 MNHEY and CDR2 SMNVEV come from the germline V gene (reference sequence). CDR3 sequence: CASSAGTHTEAFF. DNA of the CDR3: TGTGCCAGCAGTGCCGGGACTCACACTGAAGCTTTCTTT.

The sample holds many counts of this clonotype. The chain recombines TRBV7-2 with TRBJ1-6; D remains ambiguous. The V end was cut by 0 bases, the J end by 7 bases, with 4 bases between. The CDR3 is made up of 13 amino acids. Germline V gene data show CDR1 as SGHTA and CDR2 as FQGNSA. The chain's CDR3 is CASSLARNSPLHF. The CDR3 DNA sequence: TGTGCCAGCAGCTTAGCGCGAAATTCACCCCTCCACTTT.

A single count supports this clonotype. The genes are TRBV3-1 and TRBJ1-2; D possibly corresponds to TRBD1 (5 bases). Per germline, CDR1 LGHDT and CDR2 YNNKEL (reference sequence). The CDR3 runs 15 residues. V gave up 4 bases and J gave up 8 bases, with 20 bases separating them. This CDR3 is CASSRPLGGSRGYTF. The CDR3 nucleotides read TGTGCCAGCAGCCGCCCCCTCGGGGGTTCTAGAGGCTACACCTTC.

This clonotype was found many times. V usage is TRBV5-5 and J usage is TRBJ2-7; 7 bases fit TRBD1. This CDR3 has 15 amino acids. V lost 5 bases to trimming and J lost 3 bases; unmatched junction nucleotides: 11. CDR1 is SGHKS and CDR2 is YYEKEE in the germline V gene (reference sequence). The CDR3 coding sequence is TGTGCCAGCAGTACGAACCCCGGGACAGTCTACGAGCAGTACTTC. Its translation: CASSTNPGTVYEQYF.